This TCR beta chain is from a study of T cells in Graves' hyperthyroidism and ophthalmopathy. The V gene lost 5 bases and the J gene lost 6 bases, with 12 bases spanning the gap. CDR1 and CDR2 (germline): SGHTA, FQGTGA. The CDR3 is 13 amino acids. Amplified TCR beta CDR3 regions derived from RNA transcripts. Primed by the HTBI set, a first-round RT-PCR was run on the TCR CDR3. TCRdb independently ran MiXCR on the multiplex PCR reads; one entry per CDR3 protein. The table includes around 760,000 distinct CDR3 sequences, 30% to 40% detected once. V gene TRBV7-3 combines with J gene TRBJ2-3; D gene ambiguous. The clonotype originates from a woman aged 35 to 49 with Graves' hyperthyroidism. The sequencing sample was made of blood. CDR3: CASSAEPMDTQYF. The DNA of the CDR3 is TGTGCCAGCAGCGCCGAGCCAATGGATACGCAGTATTTT.